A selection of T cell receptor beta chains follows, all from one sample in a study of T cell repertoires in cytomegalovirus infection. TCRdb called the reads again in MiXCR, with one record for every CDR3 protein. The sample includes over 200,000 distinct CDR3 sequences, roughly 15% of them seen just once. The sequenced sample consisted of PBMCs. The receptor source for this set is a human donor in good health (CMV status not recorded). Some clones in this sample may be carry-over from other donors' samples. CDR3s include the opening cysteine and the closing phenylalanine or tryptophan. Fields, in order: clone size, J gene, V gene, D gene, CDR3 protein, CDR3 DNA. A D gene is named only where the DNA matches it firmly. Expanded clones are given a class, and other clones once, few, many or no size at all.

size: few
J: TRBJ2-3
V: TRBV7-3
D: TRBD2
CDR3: CASSLSGGKTDTQYF
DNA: TGTGCCAGCAGCTTAAGCGGGGGGAAAACAGATACGCAGTATTTT

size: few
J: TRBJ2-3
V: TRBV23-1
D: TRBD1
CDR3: CASSLKWWDSTSTDTQYF
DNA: TGCGCCAGCAGTCTCAAGTGGTGGGACAGCACTAGCACAGATACGCAGTATTTT

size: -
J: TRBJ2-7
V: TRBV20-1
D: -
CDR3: CSAGDKQYF
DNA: TGCAGTGCGGGGGACAAGCAGTACTTC

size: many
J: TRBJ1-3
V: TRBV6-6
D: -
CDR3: CASSTGTYESGNTIYF
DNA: TGTGCCAGCAGTACCGGGACGTACGAGTCTGGAAACACCATATATTTT

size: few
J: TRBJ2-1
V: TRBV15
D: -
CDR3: CATSRGVEGRDEQFF
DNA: TGTGCCACCAGCAGAGGGGTGGAGGGCAGGGATGAGCAGTTCTTC

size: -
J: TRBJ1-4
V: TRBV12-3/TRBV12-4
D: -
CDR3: CASSSGYPANEKLFF
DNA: TGTGCCAGCAGTTCTGGGTACCCGGCTAATGAAAAACTGTTTTTT

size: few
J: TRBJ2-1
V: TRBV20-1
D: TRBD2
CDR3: CSARAEGLVYGEQFF
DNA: TGCAGTGCTAGAGCCGAAGGACTAGTTTATGGTGAGCAGTTCTTC

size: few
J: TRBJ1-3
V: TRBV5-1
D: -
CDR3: CASSDKSSGNTIYF
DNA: TGCGCCAGCAGCGACAAGAGCTCTGGAAACACCATATATTTT

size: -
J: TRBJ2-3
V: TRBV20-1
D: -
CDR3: CSARAQIARTDTQYF
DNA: TGCAGTGCTAGGGCCCAAATTGCCAGAACAGATACGCAGTATTTT

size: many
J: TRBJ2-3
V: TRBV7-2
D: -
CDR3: CASSLLHTQYF
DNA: TGTGCCAGCAGCTTACTCCATACGCAGTATTTT

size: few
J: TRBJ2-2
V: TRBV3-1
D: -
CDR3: CASSQAPIIAGELFF
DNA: TGTGCCAGCAGCCAAGCGCCTATTATTGCCGGGGAGCTGTTTTTT

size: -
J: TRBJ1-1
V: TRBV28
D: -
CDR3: CASGRQTEAFF
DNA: TGTGCCAGCGGACGACAGACTGAAGCTTTCTTT

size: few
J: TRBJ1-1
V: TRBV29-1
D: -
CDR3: CSAKSNRGASRTEAFF
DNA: TGCAGCGCCAAAAGTAACCGGGGCGCCTCGCGCACTGAAGCTTTCTTT

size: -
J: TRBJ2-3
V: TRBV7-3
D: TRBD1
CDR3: CASSLRTGYTDTQYF
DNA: TGTGCCAGCAGCCTTCGGACAGGGTACACAGATACGCAGTATTTT

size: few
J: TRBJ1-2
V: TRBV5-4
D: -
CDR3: CASSLKGQFYGYTF
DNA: TGTGCCAGCAGCCTTAAAGGACAGTTCTATGGCTACACCTTC

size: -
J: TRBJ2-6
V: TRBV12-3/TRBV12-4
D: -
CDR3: CASSLSEAGANVLTF
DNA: TGTGCCAGCAGTTTATCGGAGGCTGGGGCCAACGTCCTGACTTTC

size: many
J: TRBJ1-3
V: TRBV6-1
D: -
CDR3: CASSEVDGSGNTIYF
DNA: TGTGCCAGCAGTGAAGTGGACGGCTCTGGAAACACCATATATTTT

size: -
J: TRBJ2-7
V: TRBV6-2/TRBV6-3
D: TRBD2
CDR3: CASSYSAGGRYEQYF
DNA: TGTGCCAGCAGTTACTCAGCGGGAGGTCGGTACGAGCAGTACTTC